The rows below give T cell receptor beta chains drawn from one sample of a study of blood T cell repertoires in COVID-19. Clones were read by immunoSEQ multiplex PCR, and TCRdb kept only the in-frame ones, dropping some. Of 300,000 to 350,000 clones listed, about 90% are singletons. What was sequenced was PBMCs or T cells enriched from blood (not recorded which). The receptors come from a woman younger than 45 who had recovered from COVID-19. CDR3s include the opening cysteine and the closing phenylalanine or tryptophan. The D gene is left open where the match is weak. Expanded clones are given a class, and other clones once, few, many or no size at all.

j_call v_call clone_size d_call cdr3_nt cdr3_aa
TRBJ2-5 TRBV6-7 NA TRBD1 TGTGCCAGCAGTGCCGGGACAGTGGAGACCCAGTACTTC CASSAGTVETQYF
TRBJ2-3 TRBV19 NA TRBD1 TGTGCCAGTAGTATAGAGGGGGCAGGGGGAGATACGCAGTATTTT CASSIEGAGGDTQYF
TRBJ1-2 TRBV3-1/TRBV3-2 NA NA TGTGCCAGCAGCCCTGACCATGACAGATTATCTAACTATGGCTACACCTTC CASSPDHDRLSNYGYTF
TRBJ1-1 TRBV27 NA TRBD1 TGTGCCAGCAGGCCCCAGGGGGGGAACACTGAAGCTTTCTTT CASRPQGGNTEAFF
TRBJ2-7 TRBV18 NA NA TGTGCCAGCTCCCCGGAAGCTAGCTCGTACGAGCAGTACTTC CASSPEASSYEQYF
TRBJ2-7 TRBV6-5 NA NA TGTGCCAGCAGCGTCCAGGACAGCTACGAGCAGTACTTC CASSVQDSYEQYF
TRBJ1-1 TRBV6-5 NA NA TGTGCCAGCACCCACACGTTCATGAACACTGAAGCTTTCTTT CASTHTFMNTEAFF
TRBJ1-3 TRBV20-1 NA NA TGCAGCGCGGATTTAGGAAACACCATATATTTT CSADLGNTIYF
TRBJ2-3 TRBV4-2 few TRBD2 TGTGCCAGCAGCCAAGATGCGGGGGGGCCAGATACGCAGTATTTT CASSQDAGGPDTQYF
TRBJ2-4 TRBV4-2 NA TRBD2 TGTGCCAGCAGCCAATACGGGACTAGCGGGACAGCCAAAAACATTCAGTACTTC CASSQYGTSGTAKNIQYF
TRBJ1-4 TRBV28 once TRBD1 TGTGCCAGCAGTCTCCGGGACAGACTGTTTTTT CASSLRDRLFF
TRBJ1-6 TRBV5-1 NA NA TGCGCCAGCAGCTCAGAAAGCTCCTATAATTCACCCCTCCACTTT CASSSESSYNSPLHF
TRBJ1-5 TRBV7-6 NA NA TGTGCCAGCAGCTTATGGCCCCCGGGGGAGAACAATCAGCCCCAGCATTTT CASSLWPPGENNQPQHF
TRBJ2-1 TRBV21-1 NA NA TGTGCCAGCAGCAAACGGGCTAGCGGGGGATACAGAGGATACAATGAGCAGTTCTTC CASSKRASGGYRGYNEQFF
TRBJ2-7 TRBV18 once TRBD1 TGTGCCAGCTCGGGACAGGACTCCTACGAGCAGTACTTC CASSGQDSYEQYF
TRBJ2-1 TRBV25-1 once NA TGTGCCAGCAGTGAATCTCACTCCCGATACAATGAGCAGTTCTTC CASSESHSRYNEQFF
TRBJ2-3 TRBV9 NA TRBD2 TGTGCCAGCAGCGTAGGGGCGGGGGTGCGGAGAGATACGCAGTATTTT CASSVGAGVRRDTQYF
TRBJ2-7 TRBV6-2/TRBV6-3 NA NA TGTGCCAGCAGTGACCTAACAGGGAGCGAGCAGTACTTC CASSDLTGSEQYF
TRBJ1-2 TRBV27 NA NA TGTGCCAGCAGTTCCCTGGACTCATATGGCTACACCTTC CASSSLDSYGYTF
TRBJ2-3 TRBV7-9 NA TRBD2 TGTGCCAGCAGCCCCCGGACTAGCGGGGGGGCAACAGATACGCAGTATTTT CASSPRTSGGATDTQYF
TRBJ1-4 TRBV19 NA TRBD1 TGTGCCAGTAGTACCGGGACAGGGGGAGGTGAAAAACTGTTTTTT CASSTGTGGGEKLFF
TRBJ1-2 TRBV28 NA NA TGTGCCAGCAGTTCTACAGGGAATTCTGGCTACACCTTC CASSSTGNSGYTF
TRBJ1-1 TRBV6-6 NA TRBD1 TGTGCCAGCAGTCAGGGGGCGATGATAGGGGTGAACACTGAAGCTTTCTTT CASSQGAMIGVNTEAFF
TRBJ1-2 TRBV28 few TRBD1 TGTGCCAGCAGTTTCCCCCACGGGACAGCAAGGAGGGGCTACACCTTC CASSFPHGTARRGYTF
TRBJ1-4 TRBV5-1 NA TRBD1 TGCGCCAGCCGGGAGGGGGCAGCTAATGAAAAACTGTTTTTT CASREGAANEKLFF
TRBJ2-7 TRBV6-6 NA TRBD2 TGTGCCAGCAGTCGGACTAGCGGGGGGGCCGGTTTCTACGAGCAGTACTTC CASSRTSGGAGFYEQYF
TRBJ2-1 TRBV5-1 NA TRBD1 TGCGCCAGCAGCCAGGACAGGGCCCCTCGCAATGAGCAGTTCTTC CASSQDRAPRNEQFF
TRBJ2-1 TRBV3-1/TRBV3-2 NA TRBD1 TGTGCCAGCGGCGAAAGGGGGCGCGAGGATGAGCAGTTCTTC CASGERGREDEQFF
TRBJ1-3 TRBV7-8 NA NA TGTGCCAGCCTTCGGGAGGACTCTGGAAACACCATATATTTT CASLREDSGNTIYF
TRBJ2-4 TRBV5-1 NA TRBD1 TGCGCCAGCAGCTTGGGAACAGGGGTTGACATTCAGTACTTC CASSLGTGVDIQYF
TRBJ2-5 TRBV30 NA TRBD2 TGTGCCTGGAGGACTAGCGGGGGAGCGCAGACCCAGTACTTC CAWRTSGGAQTQYF
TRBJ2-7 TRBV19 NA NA TGTGCCAGTAGTACACGAAGGACAGCGCTCTCCTACGAGCAGTACTTC CASSTRRTALSYEQYF
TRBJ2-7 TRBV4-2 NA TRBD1 TGTGCCAGCAGCCGGGACAGGGCCTACGAGCAGTACTTC CASSRDRAYEQYF
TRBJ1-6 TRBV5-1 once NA TGCGCCAGCAGCTTGGCCGTGACAGGAACCGGGGATTTCCCCCTCCACTTT CASSLAVTGTGDFPLHF
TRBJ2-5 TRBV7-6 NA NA TGTGCCAGCAGCCCTGGGCGCAAGTTTGAAGAGACCCAGTACTTC CASSPGRKFEETQYF
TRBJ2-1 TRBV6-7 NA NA TGTGCCAGCAGTTACAGCGTCTCCTACAATGAGCAGTTCTTC CASSYSVSYNEQFF
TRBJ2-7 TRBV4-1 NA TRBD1 TGCGCCAGCAGCCTCGTCCCGCAGGGGGCGATTTACGAGCAGTACTTC CASSLVPQGAIYEQYF
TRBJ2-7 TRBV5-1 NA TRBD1 TGCGCCAGCAGACAAACAGGGGTCTACGAGCAGTACTTC CASRQTGVYEQYF
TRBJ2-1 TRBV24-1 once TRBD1 TGTGCCACCAGTCGACAGGGAAAACACAATGAGCAGTTCTTC CATSRQGKHNEQFF
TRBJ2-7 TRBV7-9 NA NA TGTGCCAGCAGCTTAGAGGTTGGGGCCTTCTACGAGCAGTACTTC CASSLEVGAFYEQYF
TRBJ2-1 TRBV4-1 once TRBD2 TGCGCCAGCAGCCAAGAACACAGCGGGGGGTACGAGGAGCAGTTCTTC CASSQEHSGGYEEQFF
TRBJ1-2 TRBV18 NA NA TGTGCCAGCTCACCATCGAGACAGCCTAACTATGGCTACACCTTC CASSPSRQPNYGYTF
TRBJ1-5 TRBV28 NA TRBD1 TGTGCCAGCAGGGGGACAGGGGGAATCGGCAATCAGCCCCAGCATTTT CASRGTGGIGNQPQHF
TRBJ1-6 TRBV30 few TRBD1 TGTGCCTGGGAGAGGACAGGGAGCACCTATAATTCACCCCTCCACTTT CAWERTGSTYNSPLHF
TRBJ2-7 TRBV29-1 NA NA TGCAGCGTTGTACCCCGGGAAGGGTCAAGCTACGAGCAGTACTTC CSVVPREGSSYEQYF
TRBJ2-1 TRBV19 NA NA TGTGCCAGTAGTATATCGGACAATGAGCAGTTCTTC CASSISDNEQFF
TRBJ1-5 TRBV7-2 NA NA TGTGCCAGCAGCTTAAGGGGTGGCAATCAGCCCCAGCATTTT CASSLRGGNQPQHF
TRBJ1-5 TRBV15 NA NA TGTGCCACCAGCAATAGAGCGTTCGGCTCTCAGCCCCAGCATTTT CATSNRAFGSQPQHF
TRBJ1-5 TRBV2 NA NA TGTGCCAGCAGTGAACCCCCTCGGGGAGGCAATCAGCCCCAGCATTTT CASSEPPRGGNQPQHF
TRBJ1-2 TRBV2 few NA TGTGCCAGCAGTGAGGCAGGGGATAGCTACACCTTC CASSEAGDSYTF
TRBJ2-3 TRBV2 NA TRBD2 TGTGCCAGCAGTGAATTTTGGACTAGCGGGGGCACTAGCACAGATACGCAGTATTTT CASSEFWTSGGTSTDTQYF
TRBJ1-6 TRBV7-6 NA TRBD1 TGTGCCAGCAGCTTAGAACAGGGGGCCAGTACCCTCCACTTT CASSLEQGASTLHF
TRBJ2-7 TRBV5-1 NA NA TGCGCCAGCAGCTTCGGAGGGGAGGGGGACTACGAGCAGTACTTC CASSFGGEGDYEQYF
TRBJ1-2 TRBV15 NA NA TGTGCCACCAGCAGAGATGCGGGGGTCTATGGCTACACCTTC CATSRDAGVYGYTF
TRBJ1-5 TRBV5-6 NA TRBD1 TGTGCCAGCAGCTCAACAGGGGTTCCTCAGCCCCAGCATTTT CASSSTGVPQPQHF
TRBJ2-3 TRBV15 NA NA TGTGCCACCAGCAGAGATTCGGGGGTTGGAGATACGCAGTATTTT CATSRDSGVGDTQYF
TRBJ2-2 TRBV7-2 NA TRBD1 TGTGCCAGCAGGCCAGGGGGCACCGGGGAGCTGTTTTTT CASRPGGTGELFF